The 19 T cell receptor beta chains in this list originate from one sample, sequenced in a study of blood T cell repertoires in COVID-19. This table comes from immunoSEQ multiplex PCR, and its TCRdb copy is limited to in-frame clones, with some not included. The sample lists about 250,000 clones, about 88% occurring once. What was sequenced was peripheral blood. The receptors originated from a woman between 35 and 50 years old who had recovered from COVID-19.

The chain has TRBV18 and TRBJ2-1; D gene ambiguous. The V and J ends lost 1 base and 2 bases respectively, with 9 bases between them. Germline assignment: CDR1 KGHSH and CDR2 LQKENI. The CDR3 totals 15 residues. The CDR3 DNA is TGTGCCAGCTCACCACTTGTTGGGCCCTACAATGAGCAGTTCTTC. It yields the protein CASSPLVGPYNEQFF.

V gene TRBV6-1 combines with J gene TRBJ2-5; maybe TRBD1 (5 bases). Germline CDR1 reads MNHNS; CDR2 reads SASEGT. V shed 3 bases and J shed 0 bases, with 11 bases lying between them. This CDR3 has 15 residues. CDR3 DNA: TGTGCCAGCAGTGACGGGCGGACATACCAAGAGACCCAGTACTTC. Translated, it gives CASSDGRTYQETQYF.

This chain joins TRBV2 and TRBJ1-5, with D maybe TRBD1 (5 bases). The V end lost 3 bases, the J end lost 6 bases, and 18 bases lay between the germline ends. Germline values: CDR1 SNHLY, CDR2 FYNNEI. This CDR3 is 16 amino acids long. CDR3 bases: TGTGCCAGCAGTGACCCCCCCAGGGTGGGGGGTCAGCCCCAGCATTTT. Its translation is CASSDPPRVGGQPQHF.

CDR3 amino acids: CASKLRGTEQETQYF. The DNA for the CDR3 is TGTGCCAGCAAGCTTAGGGGGACAGAACAAGAGACCCAGTACTTC. The chain couples TRBV11-2 to TRBJ2-5; the match to TRBD1 covers 7 bases. V lost 7 bases and J lost 2; bases outside the gene matches: 10. From germline, CDR1 is SGHAT and CDR2 FQNNGV. The CDR3 has 15 amino acids.

This chain links TRBV6-5 with TRBJ1-1, with D unclear. Germline-derived CDR1 and CDR2 are MNHEY and SVGAGI. This CDR3 has 14 residues. The V end lost 2 bases, the J end lost 4 bases, and 11 bases lay between the germline ends. The CDR3 protein is CASSYEGMGTEAFF. The CDR3, as DNA: TGTGCCAGCAGTTACGAGGGAATGGGCACTGAAGCTTTCTTT.

The chain has TRBV10-3 and TRBJ2-1; tentative D call: TRBD1 (6 bases). The V end was cut by 4 bases, the J end by 9 bases, with 16 bases between. In germline, CDR1 is ENHRY, CDR2 SYGVKD. CDR3 length: 14 amino acids. CDR3 nucleotide sequence: TGTGCCATCAGTGGGCAAGGGGGTTCCATTGAGCAGTTCTTC. This encodes CAISGQGGSIEQFF.

This chain joins TRBV21-1 and TRBJ2-1; TRBD2, as called in the table, went unchecked against the DNA. TRBV21-1 is flagged as a pseudogene. CDR3 length equals 15 residues. The CDR3 sequence is CASPPGGLPYNEQFF. Here the CDR3 DNA reads TGTGCCAGCCCGCCCGGGGGACTACCCTACAATGAGCAGTTCTTC.

The chain has TRBV11-1 and TRBJ2-2; TRBD1 matches 9 bases. Germline V CDR1 and CDR2: SGHAT, FQDESV (reference sequence). The CDR3 covers 16 residues. J was trimmed by 1 base and V by 5 bases; bases with no gene match: 5. CDR3 DNA sequence: TGTGCCAGCAGCCCAAGGACAGGGGTGAACACCGGGGAGCTGTTTTTT. Residues: CASSPRTGVNTGELFF.

This chain connects TRBV30 to TRBJ1-5; perhaps TRBD1 as D (6 bases). Deletions cut 3 bases from V and 1 base from J, with 13 bases between. Germline V gene sequence: CDR1 GTSNPN, CDR2 SVGIG (reference sequence). This CDR3 comprises 15 residues. The CDR3 sequence is CAWSVGGDSNQPQHF. As DNA, the CDR3 is TGTGCCTGGAGCGTAGGGGGGGACAGCAATCAGCCCCAGCATTTT.

The genes are TRBV7-3 and TRBJ1-5; the D gene is possibly TRBD1 (5 bases). Germline lookup yields CDR1 SGHTA and CDR2 FQGTGA. The V gene lost 5 bases and the J gene lost 6 bases, with 11 bases spanning the gap. The CDR3 extends over 13 amino acids. The CDR3 nucleotides read TGTGCCAGCAGCCCAGGGCGAGGTCAGCCCCAGCATTTT. Amino acid sequence: CASSPGRGQPQHF.

The chain carries TRBV19 and TRBJ2-7; tentative D call: TRBD1 (6 bases). There are 14 residues in the CDR3. Trimming shortened V by 3 bases and J by 6 bases, and 15 bases separated the two germline ends. The germline gives CDR1 LNHDA, CDR2 SQIVND (reference sequence). The DNA of the CDR3 is TGTGCCAGTAGTATTATGGGGGCGCGGTTCGAGCAGTACTTC. Protein sequence: CASSIMGARFEQYF.

The chain couples TRBV28 to TRBJ1-2, with D possibly matching TRBD1 (6 bases). Germline V gives CDR1 MDHEN, CDR2 SYDVKM. The CDR3 runs 15 residues. V lost 10 bases to trimming and J lost 2 bases, with 20 bases between them. The CDR3 coding sequence is TGTGCCATTTTCTCCCCCGGGGGGGGCAACTATGGCTACACCTTC. Translated, it gives CAIFSPGGGNYGYTF.

The chain recombines TRBV6-6 with TRBJ1-2; 7 bases map to TRBD1. CDR1 is MNHNY, CDR2 SVGAGI, per germline (reference sequence). This CDR3 is built from 15 residues. The trim removed 7 bases at V and 3 bases at J, leaving 11 bases unmatched. CDR3 protein: CASNSHRGQDYGYTF. CDR3 in DNA: TGTGCCAGCAATTCCCACAGGGGCCAGGACTATGGCTACACCTTC.

The genes are TRBV28 and TRBJ1-5; 8 bases align to TRBD1. CDR3 size: 14 residues. Germline loops: CDR1 MDHEN, CDR2 SYDVKM. J was trimmed by 7 bases and V by 5 bases; bases with no gene match: 7. Written as DNA, the CDR3 is TGTGCCAGCAGTCCACCCGGACAGGGCCAGCCCCAGCATTTT. Its protein product is CASSPPGQGQPQHF.

The chain combines TRBV9 with TRBJ1-4; D gene unclear. Per germline, CDR1 SGDLS and CDR2 YYNGEE. Trimming left V 4 bases short and J 7 bases short, with 8 bases between. The CDR3 has 12 residues. The CDR3: CASSPRGEKLFF. CDR3 in DNA: TGTGCCAGCAGCCCACGAGGTGAAAAACTGTTTTTT.

The gene calls are TRBV28 and TRBJ1-1; no clear D gene. The CDR3 sequence is 15 residues long. V was cut by 2 bases and J by 1 base, with 11 bases left in between. In germline, CDR1 is MDHEN, CDR2 SYDVKM. The CDR3: CASSLGLRGNTEAFF. Written as DNA, the CDR3 is TGTGCCAGCAGTTTAGGGTTGCGAGGGAACACTGAAGCTTTCTTT.

This chain connects TRBV9 to TRBJ2-7; TRBD1 matches at 9 bases. The CDR3 runs 16 residues. Per germline, CDR1 SGDLS and CDR2 YYNGEE. With 4 bases clipped from V and 3 bases from J, the junction kept 11 bases outside the gene matches. CDR3 coding DNA: TGTGCCAGCAGCCCCCGGGGACAGGGAGGAAGCTACGAGCAGTACTTC. Its protein is CASSPRGQGGSYEQYF.

V and J are TRBV7-6 and TRBJ1-1, with 9 bases fitting TRBD1. This CDR3 has 15 amino acids. Germline lookup yields CDR1 SGHVS and CDR2 FNYEAQ. The J segment lost 8 bases and the V segment lost 1 base, leaving 8 bases of the junction unmatched. CDR3 protein: CASSLEGDRVWEAFF. The CDR3 DNA reads as TGTGCCAGCAGCTTAGAAGGGGACAGGGTGTGGGAAGCTTTCTTT.

The V gene is TRBV4-1, the J gene TRBJ2-2, with 8 bases identical to TRBD2. Germline V gene data show CDR1 as MGHRA and CDR2 as YSYEKL. This CDR3 spans 16 amino acids. Trimming took 1 base from V and 4 from J; bases not matched to a gene: 5. CDR3 nucleotides: TGCGCCAGCAGCCAAGGGGGCGGGAGGTTCACCGGGGAGCTGTTTTTT. Protein: CASSQGGGRFTGELFF.